This T cell receptor beta chain was sequenced during a study of CD8 T cell repertoires and HIV-1 epitope variants. Across the study: 1M T cells were kept uncultured as a baseline.

Comment on this clone: Its cognate antigen is unknown.

Trimming removed 0 bases at V and 10 bases at J, with 15 bases between. The CDR3 contains 15 residues. CDR1 and CDR2 from the germline V gene are MGHRA and YSYEKL. Profiled with immunoSEQ multiplex PCR; TCRdb holds only in-frame clones, not every one. The repertoire holds fewer than 2,000 clones, with 65% to 75% as singletons. Findings and caveats of the study: About 10 antigen-specific TCR beta clonotypes were found; five or six seemed cross-reactive to variants.

This clonotype was sampled from a male donor with HIV. The chain couples TRBV4-1 to TRBJ1-4, with D possibly being TRBD1 (5 bases). Sequencing was done on a sample of cultured CD8+ T cells derived from PBMCs. This chain's CDR3 is CASSQDGTSTGKLFF. The CDR3 coding sequence is TGCGCCAGCAGCCAAGACGGGACCAGTACAGGAAAACTGTTTTTT.